The source of this T cell receptor beta chain is a study of Tregs in tolerant kidney transplant recipients. The assay was immunoSEQ multiplex PCR, and TCRdb's table has in-frame clones only and misses some. The data show some 74,000 clones, with approximately 89% seen just once and 0.3% to 0.4% held by the top ten. The ends were cut back, 4 bases at V and 6 bases at J, with 28 bases in the middle. This CDR3 has 19 amino acids. Germline V gene data show CDR1 as PRHDT and CDR2 as FYEKMQ (reference sequence). This material consisted of Tregs from blood, taken before the transplant. The chain uses TRBV13 and TRBJ2-1; D not certain. This clonotype was sampled from a human donor who received a combined kidney and bone marrow transplant. DNA of the CDR3: TGTGCCAGCAGCTATAACCAGCGTGGAACCCTGGCAGGTGGCAATGAGCAGTTCTTC. The encoded protein is CASSYNQRGTLAGGNEQFF.